These 27 T cell receptor beta chains were sequenced from one sample in a study of blood T cell repertoires in COVID-19. The repertoire was sequenced with immunoSEQ multiplex PCR; TCRdb's copy has only in-frame clones and lacks some. The sample includes over 60,000 clones, around 80% of them seen just once. Sequencing was performed on peripheral blood. The origin of the receptors is a human donor in a cohort sampled during active COVID-19.

V is TRBV5-8 and J is TRBJ1-2, with 7 bases matching TRBD1. V shed 1 base, J shed 2 bases, and the junction held 11 bases outside the gene matches. This CDR3 region has 17 residues. CDR1 and CDR2 (germline): SGHTS, YDEGEE. Here the CDR3 DNA reads TGTGCCAGCAGCTTGAACTGGGGGACAGCTGTAAACTATGGCTACACCTTC. It specifies CASSLNWGTAVNYGYTF.

This rearrangement joins TRBV7-9 to TRBJ2-1; 11 bases align to TRBD1. The CDR3 has 12 residues. CDR1 and CDR2 from the germline V gene are SEHNR and FQNEAQ (reference sequence). V dropped 3 bases and J dropped 16; count of bases not matched to a gene: 5. Written as DNA, the CDR3 is TGTGCCAGCAGCTTTGGCGGGACAGGGGGATTCTTC. Its translation: CASSFGGTGGFF. The variable domain in full, with the rest retrieved from reference TRBV7-9 and TRBJ2-1, is DTGVSQNPRHKITKRGQNVTFRCDPISEHNRLYWYRQTLGQGPEFLTYFQNEAQLEKSRLLSDRFSAERPKGSFSTLEIQRTEQGDSAMYLCASSFGGTGGFFGPGTRLTVL.

This clone occurred once. This chain links TRBV7-8 with TRBJ2-7; 7 nucleotides agree with TRBD2. The V segment lost 2 bases and the J segment 4 bases; nucleotides outside the gene matches: 8. This CDR3 has 15 amino acids. The germline gives CDR1 SGHVS, CDR2 FQNEAQ. The CDR3: CASSLRREKGYEQYF. The CDR3 coding sequence is TGTGCCAGCAGCTTACGGCGGGAGAAGGGGTACGAGCAGTACTTC.

This clone was recorded once. V gene TRBV15 combines with J gene TRBJ1-5; no clear D. With 0 bases removed from V and 4 bases from J, the gap between germline ends came to 19 bases. Germline CDR1 and CDR2: LNHNV and YYDKDF (reference sequence). The CDR3 covers 18 residues. CDR3 in amino acids: CATSRDSNTGSGNQPQHF. As DNA, the CDR3 is TGTGCCACCAGCAGAGATTCCAACACCGGGTCCGGGAATCAGCCCCAGCATTTT.

The rearrangement joins TRBV5-1 to TRBJ2-3; 9 positions agree with TRBD2. V lost 1 base and J lost 3; bases outside the gene matches: 6. Germline V CDR1 and CDR2: SGHRS, YFSETQ. The CDR3 is 16 residues long. The CDR3 DNA sequence: TGCGCCAGCAGCTTGTCACTAGCGGGTGAGACAGATACGCAGTATTTT. Its translation is CASSLSLAGETDTQYF.

The V and J genes are TRBV7-2 and TRBJ1-4; D possibly corresponds to TRBD1 (6 bases). With 3 bases removed from V and 8 bases from J, the gap between germline ends came to 13 bases. This CDR3 has 14 residues. Germline loops: CDR1 SGHTA, CDR2 FQGNSA. Here the CDR3 DNA reads TGTGCCAGCAGCTTCGGGGGGCTGTGGGAAAAACTGTTTTTT. It specifies CASSFGGLWEKLFF.

The chain uses TRBV28 and TRBJ2-7; D may be TRBD2 (5 bases). The ends were cut back, 8 bases at V and 4 bases at J, with 12 bases in the middle. The CDR3 contains 12 residues. The germline gives CDR1 MDHEN, CDR2 SYDVKM. CDR3 loop: CASGETTYEQYF. CDR3 in DNA: TGTGCCAGCGGAGAGACTACATACGAGCAGTACTTC.

This chain links TRBV6-5 with TRBJ1-4, with D unclear. Germline V gene data show CDR1 as MNHEY and CDR2 as SVGAGI. V was shortened by 8 bases and J by 0 bases, with 13 bases between the two germline ends. This CDR3 comprises 15 residues. In nucleotides, the CDR3 is TGTGCCAGCCTCTCTCCACAGACAACTAATGAAAAACTGTTTTTT. Translated, it gives CASLSPQTTNEKLFF.

V and J are TRBV7-9 and TRBJ2-1, with 10 bases aligning to TRBD2. The ends lost 5 bases at V and 4 bases at J; junction bases unmatched: 5. The CDR3 runs 15 residues. Germline values: CDR1 SEHNR, CDR2 FQNEAQ (reference sequence). The CDR3 loop reads CASSPSGSPYNEQFF. DNA of the CDR3: TGTGCCAGCAGCCCTAGCGGGAGTCCTTACAATGAGCAGTTCTTC.

The chain is built from TRBV6-2 or TRBV6-3 and TRBJ1-2; D unresolved. The germline gives CDR1 MNHEY, CDR2 SVGEGT. The CDR3 spans 13 residues. V lost 4 bases and J 6 bases, leaving 12 bases between the germline ends. CDR3 bases: TGTGCCAGCAGTTTAAGATGGGCCGATGGCTACACCTTC. Translated, it gives CASSLRWADGYTF.

This chain connects TRBV24-1 to TRBJ2-5; tentatively, D is TRBD2 (5 bases). The CDR3 spans 15 residues. The V end lost 4 bases, the J end lost 5 bases, and 16 bases lay between the germline ends. CDR1 is KGHDR and CDR2 is SFDVKD in the germline V gene. CDR3 sequence: CATSDTSGKVETQYF. In nucleotides, the CDR3 is TGTGCCACCAGTGACACGAGCGGAAAGGTGGAGACCCAGTACTTC.

Remarks on this clone: The sample holds other DNA sequences that translate to the same CDR3. This chain uses TRBV18 with TRBJ2-3, with D hard to call. Germline CDR1 reads KGHSH; CDR2 reads LQKENI. The CDR3 contains 13 residues. V was pared by 3 bases and J by 2 bases, with 6 bases between. The chain's CDR3 is CASSPPNTDTQYF. The CDR3 region has the DNA TGTGCCAGCTCACCTCCCAACACAGATACGCAGTATTTT.

This clone has just one count. The chain uses TRBV5-4 and TRBJ2-1; D perhaps matches TRBD2 (5 bases). The CDR3 has 12 amino acids. Germline V CDR1 and CDR2: SGHNT, YYREEE (reference sequence). The V gene lost 2 bases and the J gene lost 7 bases, with 7 bases spanning the gap. The CDR3 DNA sequence: TGTGCCAGCAGCTTATGGACTAATGAGCAGTTCTTC. Amino acid sequence: CASSLWTNEQFF. Full variable domain (outside the CDR3, taken from reference TRBV5-4 and TRBJ2-1): ETGVTQSPTHLIKTRGQQVTLRCSSQSGHNTVSWYQQALGQGPQFIFQYYREEENGRGNFPPRFSGLQFPNYSSELNVNALELDDSALYLCASSLWTNEQFFGPGTRLTVL.

This sequence joins TRBV5-4 and TRBJ2-1, with 8 bases that match TRBD2. The ends lost 0 bases at V and 4 bases at J; junction bases unmatched: 12. The CDR3 is 18 residues long. Per the germline V gene, CDR1 is SGHNT and CDR2 is YYREEE (reference sequence). CDR3 amino acids: CASSLGIGSGADYNEQFF. In DNA form, the CDR3 reads TGTGCCAGCAGCTTGGGAATTGGTAGCGGGGCAGATTACAATGAGCAGTTCTTC.

Many counts were recorded for this clone. The chain uses TRBV16 and TRBJ2-1, with TRBD2 matching 8 bases. Unmatched junction bases numbered 10, after V lost 4 bases and J lost 8 bases. This CDR3 has 15 amino acids. Germline CDR1 is KGHSY and CDR2 is FQNENV. Here the CDR3 reads CASSPGPNSGDEQFF. As DNA, the CDR3 is TGTGCCAGCAGCCCTGGCCCCAATAGCGGGGATGAGCAGTTCTTC.

The V and J genes are TRBV6-4 and TRBJ2-7, with 11 bases identical to TRBD2. Trimming at V came to 2 bases and at J to 2 bases, leaving 26 bases not matched to a gene. Germline V CDR1 and CDR2: MRHNA, SNTAGT. The CDR3 has 23 amino acids. The CDR3 region is CASSDKAGHDGISGRAFAYEQYF. The CDR3 DNA sequence: TGTGCCAGCAGTGACAAGGCAGGTCACGATGGGATTAGCGGGAGGGCCTTTGCCTACGAGCAGTACTTC.

The V and J genes are TRBV5-1 and TRBJ2-3; possibly TRBD2 for D (6 bases). Per germline, CDR1 SGHRS and CDR2 YFSETQ. Between the trimmed V and J ends, which lost 0 bases and 4 bases, there was a span of 9 bases. This CDR3 spans 14 amino acids. CDR3: CASSLGLDSDTQYF. DNA for the CDR3: TGCGCCAGCAGCTTGGGACTAGATTCAGATACGCAGTATTTT.

This clone was recorded once. This rearrangement joins TRBV7-6 to TRBJ2-1; the match to TRBD2 covers 13 bases. V lost 5 bases to trimming and J lost 3 bases; unmatched junction nucleotides: 4. The CDR3 spans 16 residues. CDR1 SGHVS and CDR2 FNYEAQ come from the germline V gene. The CDR3: CASSPWTSGSYNEQFF. Here the CDR3 DNA reads TGTGCCAGCAGCCCGTGGACTAGCGGGAGCTACAATGAGCAGTTCTTC.

CDR3 amino acids: CASRNTGGTYGYTF. DNA for the CDR3: TGTGCCAGCAGAAACACAGGGGGGACCTATGGCTACACCTTC. The genes are TRBV2 and TRBJ1-2, with 8 bases identical to TRBD1. Germline V gene lookup returns CDR1 SNHLY and CDR2 FYNNEI. Trimming cost V 6 bases and J 4 bases; bases outside gene matches: 7. The CDR3 is 14 amino acids.

The chain carries TRBV7-9 and TRBJ1-3; 7 bases line up with TRBD1. Trimming cost V 5 bases and J 3 bases; bases outside gene matches: 10. CDR3 length: 16 amino acids. Germline CDR1 and CDR2: SEHNR and FQNEAQ (reference sequence). This CDR3 reads CASSVGTAAFGNTIYF. The CDR3 region has the DNA TGTGCCAGCAGCGTAGGGACAGCCGCCTTTGGAAACACCATATATTTT.

The chain employs TRBV5-1 and TRBJ2-2; 7 positions match TRBD1. V was pared by 0 bases and J by 4 bases, with 6 bases of the junction left unmatched. CDR1 is SGHRS, CDR2 YFSETQ, per germline. The CDR3 extends over 16 amino acids. CDR3 in amino acids: CASSLDRGLGTGELFF. CDR3 coding DNA: TGCGCCAGCAGCTTGGATAGGGGGCTGGGCACCGGGGAGCTGTTTTTT.

V is TRBV18 and J is TRBJ1-4; D remains ambiguous. The CDR3 is 16 amino acids. Looked up from germline, CDR1 is KGHSH and CDR2 is LQKENI. V was pared by 3 bases and J by 0 bases, with 11 bases between. In DNA form, the CDR3 reads TGTGCCAGCTCACCTCCGGGGTCCGCAACTAATGAAAAACTGTTTTTT. This gives the protein CASSPPGSATNEKLFF.

This clone has just one count. V usage is TRBV4-1 and J usage is TRBJ2-1; no clear D. Trimming removed 1 base from V and 11 bases from J, with 12 bases in between. Germline CDR1 and CDR2: MGHRA and YSYEKL. The CDR3 runs 13 residues. CDR3 coding DNA: TGCGCCAGCAGCCAAGGTCGATACCTAAAGCAGTTCTTC. Its protein product is CASSQGRYLKQFF.

On this clone: One junction end disagrees with the germline gene, perhaps due to a read error. The chain carries TRBV27 and TRBJ2-1, with 8 positions matching TRBD2. CDR1 is MNHEY and CDR2 is SMNVEV in the germline V gene (reference sequence). The CDR3 runs to 14 residues. CDR3 protein: CVSSLGAGAGEQFF. DNA for the CDR3: TGTGTCAGCAGTTTAGGAGCGGGAGCTGGTGAGCAGTTCTTC.

The rearrangement links TRBV6-5 to TRBJ2-7, with 9 positions matching TRBD2. The CDR3 runs to 15 residues. The germline gives CDR1 MNHEY, CDR2 SVGAGI. With 2 bases clipped from V and 0 bases from J, the junction kept 2 bases outside the gene matches. CDR3 sequence: CASSYGSGSSYEQYF. CDR3 nucleotide sequence: TGTGCCAGCAGTTACGGTAGCGGGAGCTCCTACGAGCAGTACTTC.

J is TRBJ1-5 and V is TRBV10-1; D gene ambiguous. CDR1 is WNHNN, CDR2 SYGVQD, per germline (reference sequence). V was pared by 5 bases and J by 5 bases, with 4 bases between. This CDR3 region has 11 residues. The CDR3 DNA reads as TGCGCCAGCAGTCTTGATCAGCCCCAGCATTTT. This translates into CASSLDQPQHF.

The sample holds a few counts of this clone. This sequence joins TRBV6-6 and TRBJ1-1, with D perhaps matching TRBD1 (5 bases). With 8 bases removed from V and 6 bases from J, the gap between germline ends came to 22 bases. The germline V gene has CDR1 MNHNY and CDR2 SVGAGI (reference sequence). The CDR3 length is 15 residues. CDR3 in DNA: TGTGCCAGCTGCGACAGTAAAGTATTTGCGGCTGAAGCTTTCTTT. It codes for CASCDSKVFAAEAFF.